Listed here are 19 T cell receptor beta chains from one sample, sequenced in a study of T cells after yellow fever vaccination. TCRdb reprocessed the 5' RACE reads via MiXCR and lists one record per CDR3 protein. The repertoire consists of around 600,000 distinct CDR3 sequences, with more than 9% occurring once and the leading ten covering about 15%. The sample in question was PBMCs, obtained on the day of the yellow fever booster vaccination. The source of these receptors is a young man who received the YFV17D yellow fever vaccine.

This chain links TRBV12-3 or TRBV12-4 with TRBJ1-1, with TRBD1 matching over 7 bases. Germline trimming cut 3 bases from V and 4 bases from J; bases unmatched to any gene: 5. This CDR3 comprises 14 residues. The CDR3 is CASSFSGGFTEAFF. DNA of the CDR3: TGTGCCAGCAGTTTCTCAGGGGGTTTCACTGAAGCTTTCTTT.

This clonotype was detected only a few times. The chain couples TRBV29-1 to TRBJ2-1, with TRBD2 matching 13 bases. The V gene's germline CDR1 is SQVTM and CDR2 ANQGSEA. With 8 bases clipped from V and 7 bases from J, the junction kept 8 bases outside the gene matches. The CDR3 totals 14 residues. CDR3 DNA sequence: TGCAGCACCAGGACTAGCGGGAGATGGAATGAGCAGTTCTTC. This sequence encodes CSTRTSGRWNEQFF.

The chain carries TRBV12-3 or TRBV12-4 and TRBJ1-2, with unresolved D. The ends were cut back, 3 bases at V and 10 bases at J, with 12 bases in the middle. This CDR3 has 12 amino acids. The CDR3 region has the DNA TGTGCCAGCAGTTTTGGAGACTACGACTACACCTTC. This translates into CASSFGDYDYTF.

The chain has TRBV7-2 and TRBJ2-5; 10 nucleotides match TRBD2. CDR1 and CDR2 from the germline V gene are SGHTA and FQGNSA. The J segment lost 5 bases and the V segment lost 3 bases, leaving 6 bases of the junction unmatched. CDR3 length: 15 residues. CDR3 sequence: CASSFTSGIAETQYF. CDR3 bases: TGTGCCAGCAGCTTTACTAGCGGGATAGCGGAGACCCAGTACTTC.

The chain carries TRBV27 and TRBJ1-5, with 8 bases aligning to TRBD1. Germline V gene data show CDR1 as MNHEY and CDR2 as SMNVEV (reference sequence). This CDR3 spans 14 amino acids. The V segment lost 4 bases and the J segment 15 bases; nucleotides outside the gene matches: 14. CDR3: CASSSQGAAGILHF. The CDR3 DNA reads TGTGCCAGCAGTTCCCAGGGGGCCGCCGGAATCCTGCATTTT.

V gene TRBV6-2 or TRBV6-3 combines with J gene TRBJ1-1; D not certain. This CDR3 has 13 amino acids. Germline assignment: CDR1 MNHEY and CDR2 SVGEGT. V lost 7 bases and J 7 bases, leaving 16 bases between the germline ends. CDR3 bases: TGTGCCAGCATAGGAACGGGTCTAATTGAAGCTTTCTTT. Amino acids: CASIGTGLIEAFF.

The V and J genes are TRBV20-1 and TRBJ2-7, with D possibly TRBD1 on 6 matching bases. CDR3 size: 12 residues. The V end lost 7 bases, the J end lost 3 bases, and 13 bases lay between the germline ends. Looked up from germline, CDR1 is DFQATT and CDR2 is SNEGSKA (reference sequence). CDR3 coding DNA: TGCAGTGTAGACTTAGGGGGCTACGAGCAGTACTTC. Amino acids: CSVDLGGYEQYF.

The CDR3 nucleotides read TGTGCCAGCAGCTTAGGCCCAGCCACAGATACGCAGTATTTT. This translates into CASSLGPATDTQYF. This chain uses TRBV7-2 with TRBJ2-3; D call uncertain. Trimming took 1 base from V and 2 from J, leaving 7 bases between them. Germline V gives CDR1 SGHTA, CDR2 FQGNSA. CDR3 size: 14 residues.

The V gene is TRBV7-9, the J gene TRBJ2-4; D possibly matches TRBD1 or TRBD2 (6 bases each). V lost 2 bases and J 7 bases, leaving 12 bases between the germline ends. The CDR3 contains 14 residues. From germline, CDR1 is SEHNR and CDR2 FQNEAQ (reference sequence). CDR3: CASSLSGGANIQYF. The CDR3 nucleotides are TGTGCCAGCAGCTTATCCGGGGGCGCGAACATTCAGTACTTC.

This clonotype was counted between two and nine times. The chain recombines TRBV3-1 with TRBJ2-7; D may be TRBD1 (5 bases). Trimming stripped 0 bases from V and 6 bases from J, with 6 bases between. Germline V lookup: CDR1 LGHDT, CDR2 YNNKEL (reference sequence). This CDR3 region has 12 residues. CDR3 nucleotides: TGTGCCAGCAGCCAAGACAGGGCCGAGCAGTACTTC. Its protein is CASSQDRAEQYF.

This clonotype was seen more than once but under ten times. The rearrangement joins TRBV5-1 to TRBJ2-5; 7 bases map to TRBD1. This CDR3 is built from 15 residues. CDR1 and CDR2 from the germline V gene are SGHRS and YFSETQ. V was clipped by 4 bases and J by 2 bases; unmatched bases: 8. The DNA of the CDR3 is TGCGCCAGCAGCGTGGGGGTGGGACAGCAAGAGACCCAGTACTTC. Translation: CASSVGVGQQETQYF.

CDR3 DNA sequence: TGTGCCAGCAGCTTAGTTGGGACTAAATACAATGAGCAGTTCTTC. This sequence encodes CASSLVGTKYNEQFF. The genes are TRBV7-2 and TRBJ2-1; 7 bases agree with TRBD2. V was clipped by 1 base and J by 4 bases; unmatched bases: 4. CDR3 length equals 15 residues. Germline V CDR1 and CDR2: SGHTA, FQGNSA.

This clonotype was detected many times. The genes are TRBV24-1 and TRBJ2-4; D might be TRBD1 or TRBD2, each matching 5 bases. Between the trimmed V and J ends, which lost 4 bases and 3 bases, there was a span of 9 bases. CDR1 and CDR2 from the germline V gene are KGHDR and SFDVKD. This CDR3 has 14 residues. CDR3 in DNA: TGTGCCACCAGTGAGGGGGTGGGCAAAAACATTCAGTACTTC. Its protein is CATSEGVGKNIQYF.

V is TRBV6-5 and J is TRBJ1-4, with unresolved D. CDR1 and CDR2 (germline): MNHEY, SVGAGI. The V end lost 4 bases, the J end lost 3 bases, and 9 bases lay between the germline ends. This CDR3 comprises 14 residues. Written as DNA, the CDR3 is TGTGCCAGCAGTTCGGCAGGAGCTAATGAAAAACTGTTTTTT. This codes for CASSSAGANEKLFF.

This sequence joins TRBV9 and TRBJ1-2, with TRBD1 matching 10 bases. The germline CDR1 and CDR2 sequences are SGDLS and YYNGEE. CDR3 length equals 13 residues. Germline trimming cut 5 bases from V and 6 bases from J; bases unmatched to any gene: 4. CDR3 coding DNA: TGTGCCAGCAGGCCCGGGACAGGGGATGGCTACACCTTC. Translation gives CASRPGTGDGYTF.

V usage is TRBV6-2 or TRBV6-3 and J usage is TRBJ2-4; D gene ambiguous. CDR1 and CDR2 from the germline V gene are MNHEY and SVGEGT. V lost 1 base to trimming and J lost 3 bases, with 22 bases between them. CDR3 length: 19 amino acids. CDR3 bases: TGTGCCAGCAGTTACTTCCGAGAAGGGCTATCGGGCAGCAAAAACATTCAGTACTTC. Residues: CASSYFREGLSGSKNIQYF.

This clonotype was detected a few times. The J gene is TRBJ2-7, the V gene TRBV21-1; the table's D call, TRBD2, was not checked against the DNA. TRBV21-1 is a recognized pseudogene. CDR3 length: 15 amino acids. The CDR3 DNA sequence: TGTGCCAGCAGCTTACCGGGACTAGGGGCCGACGAGCAGTACTTC. It specifies CASSLPGLGADEQYF.

The V gene is TRBV7-8, the J gene TRBJ2-7, with D perhaps assigned TRBD1 or TRBD2 (6 bases each). CDR1 is SGHVS and CDR2 is FQNEAQ in the germline V gene. This CDR3 contains 14 residues. V was trimmed by 1 base and J by 3 bases, leaving 10 bases between them. CDR3 bases: TGTGCCAGCAGCTTAGAGGGGGGAGGCTACGAGCAGTACTTC. Amino acid sequence: CASSLEGGGYEQYF.

V is TRBV7-9 and J is TRBJ2-3, with a tentative D call TRBD2 (5 bases). In germline, CDR1 is SEHNR, CDR2 FQNEAQ (reference sequence). The CDR3 is made up of 16 amino acids. Between the trimmed V and J ends, which lost 11 bases and 0 bases, there was a span of 21 bases. The CDR3 sequence is CAGSRPGAASTDTQYF. CDR3 nucleotides: TGTGCCGGCTCGAGACCTGGAGCGGCTAGCACAGATACGCAGTATTTT. The entire variable domain, with the rest obtained from reference TRBV7-9 and TRBJ2-3, is as follows: DTGVSQNPRHKITKRGQNVTFRCDPISEHNRLYWYRQTLGQGPEFLTYFQNEAQLEKSRLLSDRFSAERPKGSFSTLEIQRTEQGDSAMYLCAGSRPGAASTDTQYFGPGTRLTVL.